This record concerns one T cell receptor (beta chain) sequence. The antigen is not known. This record comes from a study of CD8+CD57+ T cells in acquired aplastic anemia. Study-level results: Overlapping CD8+ CDR3 repertoires of patients and controls contained approximately 28 shared sequences.

The CDR3 runs to 14 residues. Unmatched junction bases numbered 9, after V lost 7 bases and J lost 6 bases. TCR beta VDJ and CDR3 were profiled, and genomic DNA was the template. TCRdb re-analysed the reads in MiXCR, keeping a single row per CDR3 protein. The top ten clones hold under 55% of a sample with roughly 200,000 distinct CDR3 sequences, roughly 65% of them seen once. For sequencing, patients were chosen who had shown expansion of CD8+CD57+ cells by flow cytometry. The sequence derives from a human donor with aplastic anemia. V and J are TRBV12-3 or TRBV12-4 and TRBJ2-5; TRBD1 matches at 9 bases. Specimen: sorted CD4+, CD8+, or CD8+CD57+ T cells (not recorded which) from PBMCs. The DNA of the CDR3 is TGTGCCAGCAAACCGGGACAGGGCCTTCAGACCCAGTACTTC. This encodes CASKPGQGLQTQYF.